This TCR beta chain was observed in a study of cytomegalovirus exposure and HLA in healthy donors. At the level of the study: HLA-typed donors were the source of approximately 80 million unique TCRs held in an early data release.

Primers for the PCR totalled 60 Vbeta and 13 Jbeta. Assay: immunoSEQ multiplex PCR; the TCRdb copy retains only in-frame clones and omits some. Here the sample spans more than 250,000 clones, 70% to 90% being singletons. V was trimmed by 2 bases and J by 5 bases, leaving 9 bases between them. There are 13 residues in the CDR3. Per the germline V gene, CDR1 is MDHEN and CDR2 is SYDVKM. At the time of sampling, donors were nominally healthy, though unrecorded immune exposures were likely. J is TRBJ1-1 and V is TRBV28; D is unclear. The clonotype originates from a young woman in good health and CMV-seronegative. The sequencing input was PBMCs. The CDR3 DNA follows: TGTGCCAGCAGTTTAGTTGGAGGGACTGAAGCTTTCTTT. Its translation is CASSLVGGTEAFF.